This T cell receptor beta chain was identified during a study of CD8+ T cells in alopecia areata. Overall study context: A 6-month off-drug phase came after tofacitinib, which had lasted 6 to 18 months.

Peripheral blood samples and lesional scalp punch biopsies were obtained from alopecia areata patients. A few counts support this clone. Its specificity is unknown. General study findings and limits: Affected scalp, especially in alopecia totalis/universalis, had a higher clonality than normal scalp did. Scalp sample sequencing also detects resident alphabeta T cells of normal skin.

Sequencing used cDNA as its template, made by extracting RNA and reverse transcribing it. Profiled with immunoSEQ multiplex PCR; TCRdb holds only in-frame clones, not every one. The table shows about 130,000 clones, with roughly 61% occurring only once. Here the sequenced sample was CD4+ T cells sorted from blood, taken at week 0. The sequence derives from a human donor with alopecia areata.

The CDR3 coding sequence is TGCGCCAGCAGCCTACGCCTAGCGGGGCTACAAGAGACCCAGTACTTC. Translation: CASSLRLAGLQETQYF. The chain recombines TRBV4-1 with TRBJ2-5, with 9 positions matching TRBD2. Trimming took 4 bases from V and 2 from J; bases not matched to a gene: 8. This CDR3 has 16 amino acids. The germline V gene has CDR1 MGHRA and CDR2 YSYEKL.